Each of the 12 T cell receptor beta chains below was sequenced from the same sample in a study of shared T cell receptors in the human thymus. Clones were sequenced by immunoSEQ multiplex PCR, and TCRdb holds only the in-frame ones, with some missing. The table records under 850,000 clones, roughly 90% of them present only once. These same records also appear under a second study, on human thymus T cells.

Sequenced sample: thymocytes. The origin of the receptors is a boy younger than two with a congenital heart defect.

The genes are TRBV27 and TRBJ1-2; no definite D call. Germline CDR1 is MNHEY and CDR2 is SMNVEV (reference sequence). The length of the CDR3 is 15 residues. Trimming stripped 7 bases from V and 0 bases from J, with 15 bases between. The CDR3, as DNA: TGTGCCAGCATGCCGGGATTCCTAGCTAACTATGGCTACACCTTC. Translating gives CASMPGFLANYGYTF.

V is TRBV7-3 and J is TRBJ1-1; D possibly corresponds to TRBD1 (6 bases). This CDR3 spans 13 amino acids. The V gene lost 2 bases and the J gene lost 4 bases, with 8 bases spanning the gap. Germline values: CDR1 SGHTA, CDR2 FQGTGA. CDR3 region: CASSLVRGTEAFF. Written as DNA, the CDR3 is TGTGCCAGCAGCTTAGTCAGGGGCACTGAAGCTTTCTTT.

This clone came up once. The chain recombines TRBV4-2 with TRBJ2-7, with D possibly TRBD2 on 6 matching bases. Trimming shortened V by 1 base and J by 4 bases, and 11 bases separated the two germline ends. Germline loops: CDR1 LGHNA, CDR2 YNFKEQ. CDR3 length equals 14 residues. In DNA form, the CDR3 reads TGTGCCAGCAGCCAAGGCCCCGGAGGGTACGAGCAGTACTTC. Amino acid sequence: CASSQGPGGYEQYF.

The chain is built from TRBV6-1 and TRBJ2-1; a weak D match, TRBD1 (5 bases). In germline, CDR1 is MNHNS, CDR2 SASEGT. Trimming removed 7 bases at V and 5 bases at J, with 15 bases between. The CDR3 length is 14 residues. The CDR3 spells CASTQSLGDNEQFF. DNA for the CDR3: TGTGCCAGCACCCAAAGCTTAGGGGACAATGAGCAGTTCTTC.

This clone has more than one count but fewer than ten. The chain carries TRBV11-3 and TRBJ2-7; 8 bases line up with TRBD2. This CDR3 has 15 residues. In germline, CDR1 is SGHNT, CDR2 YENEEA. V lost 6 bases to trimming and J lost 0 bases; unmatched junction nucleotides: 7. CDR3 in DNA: TGTGCCAGCAGAGCAGCCGGGACTAGCTCCTACGAGCAGTACTTC. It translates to CASRAAGTSSYEQYF.

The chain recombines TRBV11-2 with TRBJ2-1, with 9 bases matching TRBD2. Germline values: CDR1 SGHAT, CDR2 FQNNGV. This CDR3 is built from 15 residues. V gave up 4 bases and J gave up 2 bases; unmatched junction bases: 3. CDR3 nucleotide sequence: TGTGCCAGCAGCTCTAGCGGGATGGCCTACAATGAGCAGTTCTTC. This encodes CASSSSGMAYNEQFF.

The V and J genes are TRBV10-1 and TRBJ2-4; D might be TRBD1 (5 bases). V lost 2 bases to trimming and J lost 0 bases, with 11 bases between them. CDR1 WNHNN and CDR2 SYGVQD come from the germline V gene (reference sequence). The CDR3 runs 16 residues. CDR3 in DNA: TGCGCCAGCAGTGAGAAGGGGAATATAGCCAAAAACATTCAGTACTTC. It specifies CASSEKGNIAKNIQYF.

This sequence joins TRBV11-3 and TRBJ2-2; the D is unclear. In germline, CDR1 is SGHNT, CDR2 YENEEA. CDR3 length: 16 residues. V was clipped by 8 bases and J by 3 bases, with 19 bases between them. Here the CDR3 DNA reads TGTGCCAGCCGCAAAGCCGGGTTTTTCTACACCGGGGAGCTGTTTTTT. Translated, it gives CASRKAGFFYTGELFF.

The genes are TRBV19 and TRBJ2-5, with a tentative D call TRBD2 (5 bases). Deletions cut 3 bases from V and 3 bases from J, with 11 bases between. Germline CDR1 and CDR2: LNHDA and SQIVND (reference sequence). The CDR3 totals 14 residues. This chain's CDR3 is CASSIGDFKETQYF. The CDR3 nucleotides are TGTGCCAGTAGTATCGGGGATTTCAAAGAGACCCAGTACTTC.

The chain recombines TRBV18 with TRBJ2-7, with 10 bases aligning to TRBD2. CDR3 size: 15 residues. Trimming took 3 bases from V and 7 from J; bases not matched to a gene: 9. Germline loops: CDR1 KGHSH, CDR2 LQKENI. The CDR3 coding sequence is TGTGCCAGCTCACCCGTAGCGGGGGGCCCCCGGGAGCAGTACTTC. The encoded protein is CASSPVAGGPREQYF. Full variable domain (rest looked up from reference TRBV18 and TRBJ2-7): NAGVMQNPRHLVRRRGQEARLRCSPMKGHSHVYWYRQLPEEGLKFMVYLQKENIIDESGMPKERFSAEFPKEGPSILRIQQVVRGDSAAYFCASSPVAGGPREQYFGPGTRLTVT.

The chain's CDR3 is CASRSRAGTQETQYF. The CDR3 coding sequence is TGTGCCAGCAGGTCCCGAGCGGGGACACAAGAGACCCAGTACTTC. The chain uses TRBV28 and TRBJ2-5; maybe TRBD2 (7 bases). CDR3 length equals 15 residues. Trimming removed 6 bases at V and 2 bases at J, with 16 bases between. Germline V gene sequence: CDR1 MDHEN, CDR2 SYDVKM.

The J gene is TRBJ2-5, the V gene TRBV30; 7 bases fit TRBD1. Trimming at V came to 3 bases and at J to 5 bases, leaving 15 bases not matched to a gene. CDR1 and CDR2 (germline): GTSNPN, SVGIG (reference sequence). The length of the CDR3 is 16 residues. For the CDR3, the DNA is TGTGCCTGGAGATCCGGCAACAGGGGCAGTAAGGAGACCCAGTACTTC. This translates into CAWRSGNRGSKETQYF.